The 10 T cell receptor beta chains in this list originate from one sample, sequenced in a study of T cells in women clearing cervical HPV infection. TCRdb's table, derived via immunoSEQ multiplex PCR, lists solely in-frame clones and lacks some. This listing includes 31,000 or so clones. Input material: blood buffy coat. Receptors were obtained from a woman aged 18-70 years with a cervical HPV16 infection that either progressed to CIN3+ or cleared (not recorded which).

Details on this clone: The CDR3 end lies 3 residues beyond the end of the read and is filled in from the germline J gene. The J gene is TRBJ2-2, the V gene TRBV5-4; possibly TRBD1 for D (6 bases). Per germline, CDR1 SGHNT and CDR2 YYREEE (reference sequence). With 0 bases removed from V and 6 bases from J, the gap between germline ends came to 15 bases. The CDR3 has 16 amino acids. This CDR3 is CASSLDTNRVPGELFF. The DNA read from the CDR3 is TGTGCCAGCAGCTTGGATACAAACAGGGTGCCCGGGGAG.

Regarding this clone: The read terminates 3 residues ahead of where the CDR3 ends, so the germline J gene completes it. V usage is TRBV19 and J usage is TRBJ1-5, with D tentatively TRBD1 (5 bases). This CDR3 is 16 amino acids long. Germline V gives CDR1 LNHDA, CDR2 SQIVND (reference sequence). The V end was cut by 5 bases, the J end by 1 base, with 15 bases between. Incomplete CDR3 DNA: TGTGCCAGTAGTGCCCCGGGGGAGGAAAGCAATCAGCCC. This translates into CASSAPGEESNQP. The CDR3, in full, reads CASSAPGEESNQPQHF.

Details on this clone: The read ends 3 residues early relative to the CDR3; the germline J gene fills the gap. The rearrangement uses TRBV2 and TRBJ2-3; 9 bases match TRBD2. V gave up 2 bases and J gave up 5 bases; unmatched junction bases: 8. Germline CDR1 is SNHLY and CDR2 is FYNNEI. There are 16 residues in the CDR3. The CDR3 loop is CASSERGTSYQDTQYF. The covered CDR3 bases are TGTGCCAGCAGTGAAAGGGGGACTAGCTATCAAGATACG.

In regard to this clone: Coverage ceases 3 residues before the CDR3 finishes, and the germline J gene fills in the end. The V and J genes are TRBV7-6 and TRBJ2-2; TRBD1 matches at 7 bases. The germline CDR1 and CDR2 sequences are SGHVS and FNYEAQ. This CDR3 is built from 16 residues. The CDR3 loop is CASSPSLDRDFEKLFF. The sequenced part of the CDR3 DNA is TGTGCCAGCAGTCCCTCCCTTGACAGGGATTTTGAAAAG.

As to this clone: The read finishes 3 residues shy of the CDR3 end, and the germline J gene is used to complete it. The chain joins TRBV5-1 to TRBJ2-1, with TRBD2 identical over 10 bases. Germline CDR1 is SGHRS and CDR2 is YFSETQ. The CDR3 sequence is 16 residues long. Trimming took 3 bases from V and 2 from J; bases not matched to a gene: 5. The CDR3 is CASSWVAGGPYNEQFF. CDR3 DNA, as far as it was read: TGCGCCAGCAGCTGGGTAGCGGGGGGCCCCTACAATGAG.

Turning to this clone: The CDR3 goes on 3 residues after the read ends, and that part is filled in from the germline J gene. The V gene is TRBV7-9, the J gene TRBJ2-2; D may be TRBD1 (6 bases). The CDR3 is 13 residues long. Germline-derived CDR1 and CDR2 are SEHNR and FQNEAQ (reference sequence). The sequenced part of the CDR3 DNA is TGTGCCAGCAGACCACAGGGTGTTGAAAAG. Protein: CASRPQGVEK. The entire CDR3 is CASRPQGVEKLFF.

CDR3 DNA (partial): TGTGCCAGCTCATCAGACAGGTTTGCCGAC. Its protein is CASSSDRFAD. The full CDR3 reads CASSSDRFADYTF. The genes are TRBV18 and TRBJ1-2, with a possible D match to TRBD1 (6 bases). The read falls 3 residues short of the CDR3 end, and the missing part is taken from the germline J gene. CDR1 is KGHSH, CDR2 LQKENI, per germline. The CDR3 runs 13 residues.

To note about this clone: Read sequence stops 3 residues before the CDR3 end, and the germline J gene provides the missing end. The chain joins TRBV19 to TRBJ1-1; TRBD1 might be the D (5 bases). The ends were cut back, 5 bases at V and 1 base at J, with 14 bases in the middle. Looked up from germline, CDR1 is LNHDA and CDR2 is SQIVND (reference sequence). This CDR3 is built from 15 residues. CDR3 amino acids: CASSAFSQGNTEAFF. The CDR3 bases that were read are TGTGCCAGTAGTGCCTTTTCCCAGGGGAACACTGAA.

Concerning this clone: The CDR3 end lies 3 residues beyond the end of the read and is filled in from the germline J gene. The chain has TRBV12-5 and TRBJ2-7; D remains ambiguous. Deletions cut 0 bases from V and 3 bases from J, with 12 bases between. CDR1 LGHNT and CDR2 FRNRAP come from the germline V gene. There are 15 residues in the CDR3. CDR3 DNA, as far as it was read: TGTGCTAGTGGTTTGGTACAAAGGGCAGTCTACGAG. It translates to CASGLVQRAVYE. From start to end, the CDR3 is CASGLVQRAVYEQYF. The full variable domain, with the rest looked up from reference TRBV12-5 and TRBJ2-7, is DARVTQTPRHKVTEMGQEVTMRCQPILGHNTVFWYRQTMMQGLELLAYFRNRAPLDDSGMPKDRFSAEMPDATLATLKIQPSEPRDSAVYFCASGLVQRAVYEQYFGPGTRLTVT.

The sequenced CDR3 bases are TGTGCCAGCAGCTTATATGACAGGGGGGTACCCGAG. This encodes CASSLYDRGVPE. The complete CDR3 sequence is CASSLYDRGVPEQYF. The J gene is TRBJ2-7, the V gene TRBV7-8; 9 bases are a match to TRBD1. The read gets to within 3 residues of the CDR3 end, and the germline J gene fills in the rest. CDR3 length equals 15 residues. Looked up from germline, CDR1 is SGHVS and CDR2 is FQNEAQ. V was pared by 2 bases and J by 6 bases, with 8 bases of the junction left unmatched.